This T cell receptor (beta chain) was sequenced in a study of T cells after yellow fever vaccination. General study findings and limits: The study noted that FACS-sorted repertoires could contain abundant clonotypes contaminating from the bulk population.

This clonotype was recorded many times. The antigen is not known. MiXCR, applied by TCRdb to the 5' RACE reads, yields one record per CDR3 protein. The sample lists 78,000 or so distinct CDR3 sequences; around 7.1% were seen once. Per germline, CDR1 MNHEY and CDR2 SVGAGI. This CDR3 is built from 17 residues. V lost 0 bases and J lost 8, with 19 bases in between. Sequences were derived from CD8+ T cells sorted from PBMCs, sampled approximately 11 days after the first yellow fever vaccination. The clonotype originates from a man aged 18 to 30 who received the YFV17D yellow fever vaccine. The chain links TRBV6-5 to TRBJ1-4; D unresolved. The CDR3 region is CASSYSDWTAKVEKLFF. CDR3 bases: TGTGCCAGCAGTTACTCAGATTGGACGGCGAAAGTAGAAAAACTGTTTTTT.